The clone carrying this TCR beta chain was found once. The germline gives CDR1 SGHTA, CDR2 FQGNSA. J gave up 2 bases and V 5 bases, and 11 bases lay outside the gene matches. CDR3 length: 17 residues. The sample is drawn from a study of early T cells in non-severe SARS-CoV-2 infection. For the study at large: Chains were not paired, and sequencing was done on bulk RNA from unsorted whole blood.

Each single cDNA molecule received a unique molecular identifier. TCRdb independently ran MiXCR on the 5' RACE reads; one entry per CDR3 protein. Seen here are more than 55,000 distinct CDR3 sequences, about 13% observed once, and the top ten hold approximately 9.4%. The rearrangement links TRBV7-2 to TRBJ1-4, with 7 nucleotides matching TRBD1. The sequence derives from an adult who was a healthcare worker with PCR-confirmed SARS-CoV-2 infection or an uninfected control (not recorded which). The sample here was whole blood, taken at baseline. CDR3: CASSRDRVGSTNEKLFF. DNA of the CDR3: TGTGCCAGCAGCCGTGACAGGGTGGGGAGTACTAATGAAAAACTGTTTTTT.